Detailed here is one T cell receptor beta chain. This receptor's antigen is unknown. Per-base quality was not reported, and no clone a single base away is much larger than it. The data were obtained in a study of cytomegalovirus exposure and HLA in healthy donors (dated by TCRdb to the late 2010s). About the investigation overall: An earlier analysis of several hundred of the donors reported 250 to 300 Gb of sequence data and some 120 million unique TCR beta sequences from some 180 million T cells. Class I and class II HLA loci were covered by the typing at four-digit resolution. An earlier analysis of approximately 500 of the donors applied high-throughput TCR beta sequencing to assess whether each TCR beta V gene segment acted as functional or pseudogenic. Alongside the repertoire data, information on donor age, sex, ethnicity and CMV serostatus was compiled. The later analysis used no new phenotypic data to find candidate immune exposures, relying instead on TCR beta sequences and their occurrence across donors. A later genetic analysis took genome-wide SNP genotypes for about 60% of the roughly 670 donors and used that subset as a discovery cohort. All discovery cohort repertoires had been generated on a single sequencing platform. High-throughput TCR immunosequencing, statistical association of individual TCRs with disease status, and machine learning were combined to predict cytomegalovirus infection status. Because of strong linkage in the cohort, a handful of DR-DQ haplotypes were treated as single units for association and clustering. An early release covering roughly 640 HLA-typed donors comprised approximately 290 gigabases of sequencing data and approximately 85 million unique TCR sequences. A separate validation cohort of some 130 different subjects was used in addition to the roughly 700-subject first cohort. Of the approximately 400 genotyped donors, approximately 83% fell in the genetic ancestry cluster associated with self-reported Caucasian donors. Using immunosequencing, the study profiled T cell repertoires from 500 to 800 subjects and related those repertoires to cytomegalovirus serostatus. A later analysis re-analyzed previously published TCR beta repertoires from 600 to 850 donors and added high-resolution HLA genotyping to study TCR occurrence patterns. The aim of the study was to test whether cataloging public T cell receptors could identify signatures of past pathogen exposure. Among around 400 genotyped donors of the cohort, an average of around 240,000 unique TCR beta nucleotide sequences were sequenced per donor, approximately 20% of them non-productive. Typing coverage varied by locus: about 620-630 donors for A, B, C, DRB1 and DQB1; roughly 510 for DQA1; more than 600 for DPA1; approximately 490 for DPB1. What the authors observed across the whole study: The study gave a list of roughly 150 TCR beta chains associated with cytomegalovirus. Compared with the roughly 670-donor mean, donors in an Asian-associated ancestry cluster had fewer N-insertions in productive TCRs, according to a later genetic analysis. The authors suggested that the approach could potentially be generalized to other disease states and immunological phenotypes. In both the original and validation cohorts, the classifier was reported to diagnose cytomegalovirus status with high specificity and sensitivity. The sequencing pipeline was judged likely to have produced a cluster of highly shared sequence variants as a technical artifact. In a later analysis, most CMV-associated TCR beta chains were found to appear HLA-restricted, with HLA associations seemingly driven largely by CMV exposure. In an earlier analysis of around 600 of the donors, most TCR beta V segments appeared in productive rearrangements about 87% or about 30% of the time, broadly matching IMGT annotations. A further reported finding was that TCR beta sequences accurately predicted the HLA-A and HLA-B alleles for most subjects in the first cohort. Linkage disequilibrium might explain the correlated functional status among segregating V segments, but an unknown experimental factor could not be ruled out. Because HLA typing was missing for some donors at each locus, association tests included only the typed subset. Specific HLA alleles were associated with 15,000 to 20,000 TCR beta sequences at a false discovery rate of 0.05 in a later analysis. The cohort was sequenced for TCR beta chains only, and without alpha or paired-chain data the features that could be detected were limited. For the cohort, immune exposure information was limited to CMV serostatus. In a later analysis, HLA-associated TCR beta chains were found to be more clonally expanded and to have lower generation probabilities than equally common non-associated chains. The 87-base-pair reads could not distinguish some IMGT-functional V segments, including TRBV6-2 and TRBV6-3, so those segments were excluded. In a later genetic analysis, a missense DCLRE1C variant was associated with V-gene and J-gene trimming of TCR beta chains, and the association was replicated in an independent cohort. Roughly uniform sequencing depth across donors was assumed in presence/absence analyses, although this assumption may not hold. Three of the identified cytomegalovirus-associated TCR beta chains were confirmed in vitro to be specific for cytomegalovirus antigens. Across donors, most TCR sequences were observed very rarely, whereas some public TCRs were present in many individuals. In a later analysis, the rate of TCR association differed among HLA loci, with DRB1 alleles having the most associated TCRs and HLA-C alleles having the fewest. Because counts were too low, 15 to 20 rarely observed V segments, including chromosome 9 orphons, were excluded from the earlier analysis of a few hundred of the donors. Strong co-occurrence of HLA alleles, especially DR and DQ, made assigning TCR associations to individual alleles difficult. A later analysis reported that several top co-occurrence clusters appeared linked to parvovirus B19, influenza, CMV and Epstein-Barr virus.

The V and J ends are trimmed by 1 base and 5 bases, leaving 8 bases between them. The CDR3 covers 13 residues, taking in both the cysteine and the phenylalanine. The only DNA kept is the CDR3, 39 bases in frame from the first base. Based on the germline V gene (reference sequence), the CDR1 and CDR2 sequences are SEHNR and FQNEAQ. The library came from the immunoSEQ multiplex PCR assay. For the multiplex PCR, a mixture combining 60 forward primers for TCR Vbeta segments and 13 reverse primers for TCR Jbeta segments was used. The CDR3 region of rearranged TCR beta genes was amplified from genomic DNA by a multiplex PCR assay. The amplified TCR beta libraries were sequenced on the Illumina HiSeq System as 87-base-pair reads. The study's processing was this. In a later analysis, tens of millions of unique TCR beta chains were counted across the 500 to 850 repertoires, and some 10 million of these chains were shared by at least two donors. A nearest-neighbor algorithm error-corrected the raw reads and collapsed the reads into unique sequences, merging closely related sequences to remove PCR and sequencing errors. V, D and J gene segments were assigned by aligning CDR3 sequences to IMGT reference sequences. For a sequence to be retained, a match of at least six nucleotides was required to both a V gene segment and a J gene segment. Rearrangements were classified as productive when the CDR3 lacked stop codons and remained in frame with V and J, and all other rearrangements were classified as non-productive. Following IMGT convention, CDR3 was defined as the stretch from the second conserved V-encoded cysteine to the conserved J-encoded phenylalanine. The earlier analysis of about 500 of the donors excluded sequences that lacked an unambiguous match to a single V gene segment. In an earlier analysis of a few hundred of the donors, V segments were called functional above 56.7% productive rearrangements and were called segregating when the between-donor standard deviation exceeded 5%. To diagnose cytomegalovirus status from the catalog of TCR beta chain sequences, a statistical classification framework was built. In a later analysis, V and J genes were assigned by comparing TCR nucleotide sequences against IMGT/GENE-DB human TR gene sequences. The TCRdist pipeline was used in a later analysis to assign CDR3 sequences and most-parsimonious VDJ recombination scenarios. A later analysis defined each TCR beta chain by its CDR3 amino acid sequence plus V-gene family, and excluded reads lacking a unique V-gene family. A later analysis removed roughly 590 highly shared, low-generation-probability nucleotide sequences to deal with suspected cross-contamination and a sequencing artifact. In a later analysis, a clonal expansion index was calculated for each public chain from normalized within-repertoire ranks of inferred template counts. In a later analysis, generation probabilities were computed using a VDJ recombination model fitted to out-of-frame rearrangements, and the results were checked against IGoR. A later analysis scored TCR-TCR, TCR-HLA and TCR-CMV co-occurrence with hypergeometric tests, applying a repertoire-size bias correction to TCR pairs. In a later analysis, false discovery rates were estimated by permuting HLA or CMV assignments 20 times. In a later analysis, co-occurring TCRs were grouped with DBSCAN, and TCRdist sequence similarity was added when clustering was performed within HLA-allele-positive subsets. Co-occurrence clustering excluded repertoires with fewer than 30,000 or more than 120,000 public chains, plus five with anomalous nucleotide sharing. This is the immuneACCESS table as TCRdb keeps it, with only in-frame sequences that have V and J called. A part of the clones is gone; compared with another copy, unresolved V genes explain less than half, and the rest is unexplained. For V, J and clone size, that table is used; D and trimming come from the DNA. The sample table holds about 200,000 clones, of which about four fifths were seen once. The top ten clones comprise 1.5% of the sample.

The cohort comprised around 700 healthy bone marrow donors. All cohort members were sampled while nominally healthy, although unrecorded immune exposures were likely present. The donor tested CMV seropositive and was one of the 289 seropositive cohort members. Each donor provided a peripheral blood sample, and peripheral blood mononuclear cells were used for TCR beta sequencing. The Qiagen DNeasy Blood Extraction Kit was used to extract genomic DNA from the blood cell samples. This chain is built from TRBV7-9 and TRBJ2-5, with the D gene uncertain. Sequencing used PBMCs. This sequence was found in a girl aged 5-17 years in good health and CMV-seropositive. Here is the DNA: TGTGCCAGCAGCTTAGGCCCTATTGAGACCCAGTACTTC. It specifies CASSLGPIETQYF.